One and the same sample provided the 4 T cell receptor beta chains below, sequenced in a study of Ad26.COV2.S vaccination and SARS-CoV-2 variants. Data came from immunoSEQ multiplex PCR; TCRdb stores just in-frame clones and leaves some out. There are about 350,000 clones in the sample; about 91% occur only once, and 3.9% lies in the top ten. The specimen was peripheral blood, collected after recovery from COVID-19. These receptors were obtained from a human donor who had recovered from COVID-19.

This clone appeared a single time. The chain employs TRBV4-2 and TRBJ2-1; the match to TRBD2 covers 11 bases. The V and J ends lost 0 bases and 12 bases, in that order; junction bases with no gene match: 4. The CDR3 sequence is 14 residues long. Germline V gene data show CDR1 as LGHNA and CDR2 as YNFKEQ. Here the CDR3 DNA reads TGTGCCAGCAGCCAAGAGGGCCTAGCGGGGGGGCAGTTCTTC. As protein: CASSQEGLAGGQFF.

V is TRBV20-1 and J is TRBJ2-5; D not resolved. The CDR3 is 11 amino acids. Germline V lookup: CDR1 DFQATT, CDR2 SNEGSKA (reference sequence). Trimming removed 0 bases at V and 5 bases at J, with 4 bases between. The CDR3: CSARDPETQYF. The CDR3 nucleotides read TGCAGTGCTAGAGATCCCGAGACCCAGTACTTC.

The chain employs TRBV6-5 and TRBJ1-4; maybe TRBD1 (5 bases). CDR3 length: 15 residues. The germline V gene encodes CDR1 MNHEY and CDR2 SVGAGI. V gave up 0 bases and J gave up 5 bases, with 10 bases separating them. The CDR3 loop is CASSYSVGANEKLFF. CDR3 DNA: TGTGCCAGCAGTTACTCGGTCGGGGCCAATGAAAAACTGTTTTTT.

The V and J genes are TRBV6-5 and TRBJ2-1; D unresolved. V gave up 6 bases and J gave up 9 bases, with 9 bases separating them. The CDR3 contains 11 residues. Per the germline V gene, CDR1 is MNHEY and CDR2 is SVGAGI. CDR3 residues: CASRFGGEQFF. CDR3 DNA: TGTGCCAGCAGGTTCGGTGGTGAGCAGTTCTTC.